These 15 T cell receptor beta chains came from one sample sequenced in a study of low-dose radiotherapy and immunotherapy resistance in tumors. Gene-specific TRAV and TRBV primers were used for first-strand cDNA, covering alpha and beta chains. PCR amplification of the TCRs was performed with Phusion for 20 to 25 PCR cycles, and it relied on a constant-region primer together with a V-primer adapter. TCRdb itself ran the reads through MiXCR, one entry per CDR3 protein. The sample lists about 100,000 distinct CDR3 sequences, 20% to 25% occurring once. This sample's time point: after trial treatment. Treatment in this sample: LDRT plus nivolumab, ipilimumab, low-dose cyclophosphamide and aspirin (RACIN trial). The sequencing used PBMCs, collected after low-dose radiotherapy plus immunotherapy. The receptors stem from a male donor with prostate cancer.

This clonotype was detected many times. The chain is built from TRBV2 and TRBJ2-2; 12 nucleotides align to TRBD1. The ends lost 5 bases at V and 5 bases at J; junction bases unmatched: 12. Germline assignment: CDR1 SNHLY and CDR2 FYNNEI. This CDR3 is built from 18 residues. The CDR3 protein is CASSPGTGGERRTGELFF. The CDR3 region has the DNA TGTGCCAGCAGTCCCGGGACAGGGGGCGAGAGGCGGACCGGGGAGCTGTTTTTT.

This clonotype occurred many times. The V gene is TRBV7-9, the J gene TRBJ2-2; no clear D gene. Trimming shortened V by 2 bases and J by 2 bases, and 9 bases separated the two germline ends. Per germline, CDR1 SEHNR and CDR2 FQNEAQ (reference sequence). The CDR3 totals 15 residues. Here the CDR3 DNA reads TGTGCCAGCAGCTTAAACGCAGGCAACACCGGGGAGCTGTTTTTT. Its protein product is CASSLNAGNTGELFF.

This clonotype has at least ten counts. The chain employs TRBV27 and TRBJ2-7; TRBD2 is a possible D gene (5 bases). The length of the CDR3 is 15 residues. CDR1 and CDR2 (germline): MNHEY, SMNVEV (reference sequence). V dropped 0 bases and J dropped 0 bases, with 9 bases sitting between them. CDR3 DNA sequence: TGTGCCAGCAGTTTATCGCCCGGGAACTCCTACGAGCAGTACTTC. It specifies CASSLSPGNSYEQYF.

This chain connects TRBV14 to TRBJ2-7; 8 bases agree with TRBD1. Unmatched junction bases numbered 7, after V lost 3 bases and J lost 3 bases. Germline values: CDR1 SGHDN, CDR2 FVKESK. The CDR3 is 15 amino acids. The CDR3 coding sequence is TGTGCCAGCAGCCAGGGAGGACAGGGCCTCTACGAGCAGTACTTC. It encodes CASSQGGQGLYEQYF.

This clonotype was counted many times. The rearrangement joins TRBV5-1 to TRBJ2-7; TRBD1 or TRBD2 may be the D gene (6 bases each). With 7 bases removed from V and 5 bases from J, the gap between germline ends came to 13 bases. The length of the CDR3 is 12 residues. CDR1 and CDR2 from the germline V gene are SGHRS and YFSETQ. The CDR3 DNA reads as TGCGCCAGCGCATGGAGGGGGAACGAGCAGTACTTC. Amino acid sequence: CASAWRGNEQYF.

The sample holds many counts of this clonotype. The rearrangement links TRBV3-1 to TRBJ2-7; no clear D. This CDR3 spans 12 amino acids. Deletions cut 11 bases from V and 3 bases from J, with 14 bases between. The germline CDR1 and CDR2 sequences are LGHDT and YNNKEL (reference sequence). The DNA of the CDR3 is TGTGCCCCGGCGGCGGTTGGCTACGAGCAGTACTTC. Protein product: CAPAAVGYEQYF.

This clonotype was counted many times. This rearrangement joins TRBV3-1 to TRBJ2-3; D call uncertain. The V gene's germline CDR1 is LGHDT and CDR2 YNNKEL (reference sequence). Trimming took off 1 base at V and 1 base at J, with 9 bases between the two ends. The CDR3 consists of 15 residues. CDR3 DNA sequence: TGTGCCAGCAGCCAAGGACGGACGGGCACAGATACGCAGTATTTT. Encoded protein: CASSQGRTGTDTQYF.

This clonotype was seen repeatedly, ten times or more. This rearrangement joins TRBV5-4 to TRBJ2-1; D may be TRBD2 (7 bases). The length of the CDR3 is 17 residues. V was clipped by 4 bases and J by 6 bases, with 23 bases between them. The germline V gene encodes CDR1 SGHNT and CDR2 YYREEE (reference sequence). The CDR3 sequence: CASSPAAGRGGPNEQFF. The CDR3 DNA follows: TGTGCCAGCAGCCCGGCCGCGGGTAGGGGGGGACCCAATGAGCAGTTCTTC.

This clonotype was picked up many times. The rearrangement uses TRBV5-1 and TRBJ2-3, with 8 bases matching TRBD1. Trimming cost V 4 bases and J 5 bases; bases outside gene matches: 12. Germline lookup yields CDR1 SGHRS and CDR2 YFSETQ. The CDR3 is 16 residues long. CDR3 residues: CASSVDRGQGGDTQYF. In nucleotides, the CDR3 is TGCGCCAGCAGCGTAGACAGGGGCCAAGGGGGAGATACGCAGTATTTT.

In its sample, this clonotype was seen many times. This chain connects TRBV7-9 to TRBJ1-1; no clear D. The CDR3 is 15 residues long. Looked up from germline, CDR1 is SEHNR and CDR2 is FQNEAQ (reference sequence). Trimming pared 1 base from V and 3 bases from J, leaving 12 bases between. The CDR3 DNA is TGTGCCAGCAGCTTAGGGGAAGTATCCTACACTGAAGCTTTCTTT. Its translation is CASSLGEVSYTEAFF.

This clonotype has only a few counts. Just one base apart from a much larger clone, this may be a read error. J is TRBJ2-2 and V is TRBV6-2 or TRBV6-3, with D hard to call. V lost 8 bases, J lost 4 bases, and 11 bases lay in between. Germline assignment: CDR1 MNHEY and CDR2 SVGEGT. The CDR3 runs to 13 residues. CDR3 bases: TGTGCCAGCTGGAGTGTGAGCACCGGGGAGCTGTTTTTT. It codes for CASWSVSTGELFF.

The rearrangement joins TRBV10-3 to TRBJ2-7; the D is unclear. The CDR3 totals 14 residues. V was shortened by 0 bases and J by 0 bases, with 6 bases between the two germline ends. The germline V gene has CDR1 ENHRY and CDR2 SYGVKD. CDR3 amino acids: CAISESYLSYEQYF. In nucleotides, the CDR3 is TGTGCCATCAGTGAGTCGTACCTCTCCTACGAGCAGTACTTC.

In the case of this clonotype: The junction departs from germline at one end; a sequencing error may be responsible. The V and J genes are TRBV13 and TRBJ2-5; possibly TRBD1 or TRBD2 for D (6 bases each). Germline V gene lookup returns CDR1 PRHDT and CDR2 FYEKMQ (reference sequence). This CDR3 contains 14 residues. This CDR3 reads CVSSSWGAQETQYF. The CDR3 nucleotides are TGTGTCAGCAGCTCCTGGGGGGCCCAAGAGACCCAGTACTTC.

This clonotype was counted a few times. This rearrangement joins TRBV6-5 to TRBJ2-1, with D uncertain. This CDR3 has 12 residues. Trimming took off 6 bases at V and 4 bases at J, with 7 bases between the two ends. Germline V CDR1 and CDR2: MNHEY, SVGAGI. The CDR3 DNA sequence: TGTGCCAGCAGCACAGCGTACAATGAGCAGTTCTTC. It yields the protein CASSTAYNEQFF.

In its sample, this clonotype was seen a few times. V gene TRBV2 combines with J gene TRBJ2-4, with a weak D call TRBD1 (6 bases). The CDR3 spans 14 residues. Trimming cost V 5 bases and J 5 bases, with 13 bases left between them. Germline CDR1 and CDR2: SNHLY and FYNNEI. The CDR3 here is CASSSRGGQNIQYF. The CDR3 nucleotides are TGTGCCAGCAGTAGCAGGGGTGGCCAAAACATTCAGTACTTC.